The TCR beta chain described here comes from a study of T cell responses to AZD1222 COVID-19 vaccine. The data were produced by immunoSEQ multiplex PCR, yet TCRdb's version contains in-frame clones alone and is incomplete. This table holds more than 85,000 clones, about 87% found once. Turning to this clone: Its cognate antigen is unknown.

Whole-study findings and limits: Scientists sampled the repertoires only once the peak T cell response had passed.

This clonotype originated in an adult in good health. Sequences were derived from peripheral blood, sampled on day 0 of AZD1222 vaccination.

The CDR3 reads CASRGTGPQPQHF. DNA for the CDR3: TGTGCCAGCCGGGGGACAGGTCCTCAGCCCCAGCATTTT. V gene TRBV19 combines with J gene TRBJ1-5; 8 nucleotides line up with TRBD1. The length of the CDR3 is 13 residues. V was clipped by 9 bases and J by 6 bases; unmatched bases: 7. Germline CDR1 reads LNHDA; CDR2 reads SQIVND (reference sequence).